The 26 T cell receptor beta chains given below trace back to one sample, sequenced in a study of response to subunit inactivated influenza vaccine. Each CDR3 protein gets one entry after TCRdb re-called the RT-PCR reads with MiXCR. The data contain 150,000 to 200,000 distinct CDR3 sequences, over 8.5% of them singletons. The sequencing here drew on CD8+ T cells sorted from PBMCs, taken approximately 25 months after vaccination. These receptors originate from a man aged 50 to 69 who received an inactivated influenza vaccine.

This clonotype was seen more than once but under ten times. V usage is TRBV6-2 or TRBV6-3 and J usage is TRBJ2-5, with D uncertain. The length of the CDR3 is 14 residues. Trimming took 1 base from V and 4 from J, leaving 10 bases between them. Per germline, CDR1 MNHEY and CDR2 SVGEGT. The CDR3 DNA reads TGTGCCAGCAGTTACTTTCTTAAGGGAGAGACCCAGTACTTC. Protein: CASSYFLKGETQYF.

This chain links TRBV7-9 with TRBJ2-2; D perhaps matches TRBD1 (6 bases). CDR1 and CDR2 from the germline V gene are SEHNR and FQNEAQ (reference sequence). V was trimmed by 1 base and J by 1 base, leaving 10 bases between them. The CDR3 has 16 residues. CDR3 sequence: CASSLELQGNTGELFF. The CDR3 DNA reads TGTGCCAGCAGCTTAGAGTTACAGGGGAACACCGGGGAGCTGTTTTTT.

The CDR3 spells CSAQGTGAYEQYF. CDR3 nucleotides: TGCAGTGCTCAGGGGACAGGGGCCTACGAGCAGTACTTC. The V gene is TRBV20-1, the J gene TRBJ2-7; 10 positions match TRBD1. J was trimmed by 2 bases and V by 5 bases; bases with no gene match: 3. The CDR3 spans 13 residues. Germline V lookup: CDR1 DFQATT, CDR2 SNEGSKA (reference sequence).

This chain joins TRBV13 and TRBJ2-5; 9 bases are a match to TRBD2. The CDR3 is 17 amino acids. V lost 0 bases, J lost 5 bases, and 10 bases stayed unmatched. Per the germline V gene, CDR1 is PRHDT and CDR2 is FYEKMQ (reference sequence). CDR3 sequence: CASSLGLMRGGHETQYF. The CDR3 DNA sequence: TGTGCCAGCAGCTTAGGCCTAATGCGGGGGGGCCATGAGACCCAGTACTTC. Combining the CDR3 with reference TRBV13 and TRBJ2-5 gives the whole variable domain AAGVIQSPRHLIKEKRETATLKCYPIPRHDTVYWYQQGPGQDPQFLISFYEKMQSDKGSIPDRFSAQQFSDYHSELNMSSLELGDSALYFCASSLGLMRGGHETQYFGPGTRLLVL.

This clonotype was picked up a small number of times. V is TRBV3-1 and J is TRBJ2-2, with D uncertain. V was pared by 7 bases and J by 2 bases, with 14 bases between. CDR3 length equals 15 residues. Germline CDR1 LGHDT, CDR2 YNNKEL (reference sequence). The CDR3, as DNA: TGTGCCAGCACCCCTGCCGGGCAAAACACCGGGGAGCTGTTTTTT. This sequence encodes CASTPAGQNTGELFF.

This clonotype was seen many times. V is TRBV29-1 and J is TRBJ2-1, with 14 positions matching TRBD2. J was trimmed by 8 bases and V by 7 bases; bases with no gene match: 7. Per the germline V gene, CDR1 is SQVTM and CDR2 is ANQGSEA. This CDR3 is built from 14 residues. The CDR3 protein is CSAGLAGGVYEQFF. The CDR3 region has the DNA TGCAGCGCCGGACTAGCGGGAGGAGTATATGAGCAGTTCTTC.

The chain combines TRBV7-3 with TRBJ2-7; 11 positions match TRBD1. With V trimmed by 1 base and J by 2 bases, 1 base remained unmatched. CDR3 length equals 15 residues. Germline V gene data show CDR1 as SGHTA and CDR2 as FQGTGA. CDR3 bases: TGTGCCAGCAGCTTAATGGGACAGGGGGCCTACGAGCAGTACTTC. Amino acid sequence: CASSLMGQGAYEQYF.

This clonotype appeared a few times. V and J are TRBV7-6 and TRBJ2-1; 8 bases agree with TRBD2. Germline V gene data show CDR1 as SGHVS and CDR2 as FNYEAQ. Trimming at V came to 2 bases and at J to 0 bases, leaving 9 bases not matched to a gene. There are 18 residues in the CDR3. The CDR3 DNA follows: TGTGCCAGCAGCTTATGGGATAGCGGGGTTAGCTCCTACAATGAGCAGTTCTTC. It yields the protein CASSLWDSGVSSYNEQFF.

Comment on this clonotype: One end of the junction varies from germline; a read error may be responsible. This chain links TRBV29-1 with TRBJ2-1, with TRBD1 identical over 7 bases. Germline CDR1 reads SQVTM; CDR2 reads ANQGSEA. This CDR3 spans 13 amino acids. CDR3 amino acids: CSAEQGSGNEQFF. For the CDR3, the DNA is TGCAGCGCTGAACAGGGGTCAGGCAATGAGCAGTTCTTC.

A few counts support this clonotype. The chain links TRBV6-1 to TRBJ2-1, with unresolved D. This CDR3 comprises 16 residues. The germline gives CDR1 MNHNS, CDR2 SASEGT. V was clipped by 6 bases and J by 2 bases, with 17 bases between them. The CDR3 coding sequence is TGTGCCAGCAGGGTCGGGCGGAAATCGCCCTACAATGAGCAGTTCTTC. This translates into CASRVGRKSPYNEQFF.

This clonotype appeared a few times. This chain uses TRBV6-1 with TRBJ2-5, with unresolved D. V lost 6 bases and J lost 4, with 18 bases in between. CDR1 is MNHNS, CDR2 SASEGT, per germline. CDR3 length equals 15 residues. CDR3 in DNA: TGTGCCAGCAGAACTTGGGCGGCAGACCCAGAGACCCAGTACTTC. Its protein product is CASRTWAADPETQYF.

V usage is TRBV7-8 and J usage is TRBJ2-7; 11 nucleotides align to TRBD2. Germline CDR1 reads SGHVS; CDR2 reads FQNEAQ. The CDR3 is 16 residues long. The V and J ends lost 4 bases and 3 bases, in that order; junction bases with no gene match: 8. CDR3 nucleotides: TGTGCCAGCAGCTCACTTGGTCTAGCGGGGGGCTACGAGCAGTACTTC. Translated: CASSSLGLAGGYEQYF.

V gene TRBV15 combines with J gene TRBJ2-7; D might be TRBD2 (6 bases). Germline CDR1 is LNHNV and CDR2 is YYDKDF (reference sequence). V lost 0 bases, J lost 3 bases, and 9 bases lay in between. CDR3 length: 14 amino acids. The chain's CDR3 is CATSRDRGGYEQYF. In nucleotides, the CDR3 is TGTGCCACCAGCAGAGATCGGGGAGGCTACGAGCAGTACTTC.

This clonotype was observed at least ten times. Sequence at one end of the junction differs from germline and may be a read error. The J gene is TRBJ2-1, the V gene TRBV7-7, with a weak D call TRBD1 (6 bases). CDR1 is SSHAT, CDR2 FNYEAQ, per germline (reference sequence). This CDR3 has 15 amino acids. The CDR3 loop is CASSPGVGQRDEQFF. In nucleotides, the CDR3 is TGTGCTAGCAGCCCAGGTGTGGGACAACGGGATGAGCAGTTCTTC.

The chain recombines TRBV7-6 with TRBJ2-7; 8 positions match TRBD1. The length of the CDR3 is 15 residues. Germline V gene lookup returns CDR1 SGHVS and CDR2 FNYEAQ. V shed 5 bases and J 2 bases; nucleotides not matched to a gene: 8. The CDR3: CASSAWTGPTYEQYF. Here the CDR3 DNA reads TGTGCCAGCAGCGCCTGGACAGGGCCGACCTACGAGCAGTACTTC.

CDR3 nucleotide sequence: TGCAGCGTTGCGGCGGGCTCCTACGAGCAGTACTTC. As protein: CSVAAGSYEQYF. This rearrangement joins TRBV29-1 to TRBJ2-7, with D tentatively TRBD2 (5 bases). The CDR3 runs 12 residues. Germline V gives CDR1 SQVTM, CDR2 ANQGSEA. Trimming stripped 4 bases from V and 0 bases from J, with 7 bases between.

This clonotype appeared a few times. The rearrangement joins TRBV7-9 to TRBJ1-4; possibly TRBD1 for D (5 bases). V gave up 4 bases and J gave up 5 bases, with 17 bases separating them. This CDR3 spans 16 amino acids. Germline CDR1 is SEHNR and CDR2 is FQNEAQ (reference sequence). CDR3 nucleotides: TGTGCCAGCAGCTCGAACATGGCACGGGGGAATGAAAAACTGTTTTTT. Translation gives CASSSNMARGNEKLFF.

V gene TRBV4-1 combines with J gene TRBJ2-5, with D possibly matching TRBD2 (5 bases). This CDR3 region has 17 residues. CDR1 is MGHRA, CDR2 YSYEKL, per germline. Between the trimmed V and J ends, which lost 0 bases and 0 bases, there was a span of 14 bases. The chain's CDR3 is CASSQEATILYQETQYF. CDR3 DNA sequence: TGCGCCAGCAGCCAAGAGGCGACTATCCTGTACCAAGAGACCCAGTACTTC.

This clonotype was detected ten times or more. The rearrangement uses TRBV7-9 and TRBJ2-3; D is unclear. Trimming took 1 base from V and 0 from J, leaving 14 bases between them. This CDR3 comprises 17 residues. Germline V CDR1 and CDR2: SEHNR, FQNEAQ (reference sequence). The CDR3 DNA reads as TGTGCCAGCAGCTTAGTTCACTTCAGCACTAGCACAGATACGCAGTATTTT. Protein product: CASSLVHFSTSTDTQYF.

The table lists this clonotype with many counts. The chain is built from TRBV10-3 and TRBJ2-3; tentatively, D is TRBD1 (5 bases). This CDR3 is 14 amino acids long. CDR1 is ENHRY and CDR2 is SYGVKD in the germline V gene. V lost 6 bases and J 0 bases, leaving 10 bases between the germline ends. CDR3 in amino acids: CAIRVDTSTDTQYF. DNA of the CDR3: TGTGCCATCAGAGTGGACACCAGCACAGATACGCAGTATTTT.

The rearrangement uses TRBV6-1 and TRBJ2-3, with D possibly TRBD1 on 6 matching bases. The CDR3 has 15 amino acids. V lost 8 bases and J lost 4, with 19 bases in between. The germline CDR1 and CDR2 sequences are MNHNS and SASEGT. CDR3 nucleotides: TGTGCCAGCTCTACCCAGGGGCCAGGGGCAGATACGCAGTATTTT. Translating it yields CASSTQGPGADTQYF.

The CDR3 DNA follows: TGTGCCAGCAGCTTAATAGCGGGAGAGGCTGATACGCAGTATTTT. It codes for CASSLIAGEADTQYF. The V gene is TRBV7-3, the J gene TRBJ2-3; 9 positions agree with TRBD2. CDR3 length equals 15 residues. In germline, CDR1 is SGHTA, CDR2 FQGTGA. Trimming removed 1 base from V and 6 bases from J; junction bases left unmatched: 5.

DNA of the CDR3: TGTGCCAGCAGCTTAGGTGTTAGCGGCTACGAGCAGTACTTC. Protein sequence: CASSLGVSGYEQYF. V usage is TRBV7-9 and J usage is TRBJ2-7, with a tentative D call TRBD2 (6 bases). The germline V gene has CDR1 SEHNR and CDR2 FQNEAQ (reference sequence). V dropped 1 base and J dropped 3 bases, with 10 bases sitting between them. This CDR3 comprises 14 residues.

The chain carries TRBV24-1 and TRBJ2-3; the match to TRBD2 covers 8 bases. The CDR3 sequence is 15 residues long. J was trimmed by 0 bases and V by 4 bases; bases with no gene match: 2. The germline CDR1 and CDR2 sequences are KGHDR and SFDVKD. CDR3 in DNA: TGTGCCACCAGTGAAACGGGAGGGAGCACAGATACGCAGTATTTT. Translation gives CATSETGGSTDTQYF.

This clonotype came up once. The chain combines TRBV12-3 or TRBV12-4 with TRBJ2-1, with TRBD2 matching 7 bases. The CDR3 has 12 residues. The V and J ends lost 5 bases and 8 bases, in that order; junction bases with no gene match: 3. The CDR3 DNA follows: TGTGCCAGCAGTGGACTAGTTGATGAGCAGTTCTTC. It encodes CASSGLVDEQFF.

This clonotype was detected only a few times. Here the CDR3 reads CSARDPSSGRAYEQYF. In nucleotides, the CDR3 is TGCAGTGCTAGAGATCCGTCTAGCGGGAGGGCCTACGAGCAGTACTTC. This chain joins TRBV20-1 and TRBJ2-7, with 12 bases fitting TRBD2. J lost 2 bases, V lost 0 bases, and 5 bases had no gene match. Per the germline V gene, CDR1 is DFQATT and CDR2 is SNEGSKA (reference sequence). The CDR3 sequence is 16 residues long.